This T cell receptor (beta chain) is drawn from a study of metastatic and nonmetastatic thyroid tumors (TCRdb year 2020). At the level of the whole study: Repertoires from peripheral blood and from tumor or nodule tissue samples of malignant and benign thyroid patients were compared.

The CDR3 runs 13 amino acids, cysteine and phenylalanine included. Left in the record is the CDR3 DNA by itself, 39 bases read in frame from the first base. The germline V gene (reference sequence) specifies GTSNPN as CDR1 and SVGIG as CDR2. Relative to germline, V is 0 bases shorter and J is 6 bases shorter, with 9 bases between their ends. None of the patients had been given any treatment before thyroid surgery. The study retrospectively analysed patient clinical samples collected from about 2012 to 2019 using T-cell receptor beta sequencing. In regard to this clone: The clone's antigen remains unknown. Base quality data are lacking; no much larger clone is found one base away.

The library came from PCR. Reads for this sample came from an Illumina HiSeq 4000. High-throughput sequencing was used to profile the TCR beta-chain CDR3 region of every patient. Regarding the original processing steps: A classifier to discriminate distant-metastatic papillary thyroid cancer patients was built from CDR3 differences across clinicopathological groups. Repertoire diversity was assessed with the Shannon index, and tumor-blood repertoire similarity with the Morisita-Horn index. In-frame beta chains were kept once TCRdb had trimmed the public reads at Q25 with fastp and called clones with MiXCR. Here the V and J calls rest on TCRdb's processing, not on the authors' analysis. A total of about 9,500 clones appear in this sample, 25% to 35% of them only once. The ten largest account for around 20% of the sample. What the research found in general, with its limitations: In both blood and tumor samples, TCR beta diversity was reported to be significantly higher in malignant tumors than in benign nodules.

The clonotype was recovered from a female donor with papillary thyroid cancer or a benign thyroid nodule (not recorded which). Some clones in this sample may be carry-over from other donors' samples. Recombination linked TRBV30 to TRBJ1-5, with TRBD1 perhaps the D gene, on 5 matching bases. Sequenced input: tumor tissue. The bases are TGTGCCTGGAGTGTTGACAGCGTTCAGCCCCAGCATTTT. This codes for CAWSVDSVQPQHF.